One and the same sample provided the 16 T cell receptor beta chains below, sequenced in a study of blood T cells in healthy people across ages. It was with a sample-barcoded 5' primer and a J-beta primer mix that a second PCR of about 6 to 12 cycles was run. TCRdb reprocessed the 5' RACE reads with MiXCR, giving one entry per CDR3 protein. The data contain hundreds of thousands of distinct CDR3 sequences, 25% to 30% of them singletons. These records were also assigned to another study, of T cells of mothers and their children.

Material for sequencing was blood. The receptors come from a boy between 10 and 17 years old in good health.

The rearrangement joins TRBV9 to TRBJ1-3; D gene uncertain. This CDR3 has 15 residues. The V end was cut by 7 bases, the J end by 2 bases, with 16 bases between. CDR1 is SGDLS and CDR2 is YYNGEE in the germline V gene. CDR3 sequence: CASGEGKMPGNTIYF. The CDR3 nucleotides are TGTGCCAGCGGGGAAGGAAAGATGCCTGGAAACACCATATATTTT. Supplemented by reference TRBV9 and TRBJ1-3, the full variable domain reads DSGVTQTPKHLITATGQRVTLRCSPRSGDLSVYWYQQSLDQGLQFLIQYYNGEERAKGNILERFSAQQFPDLHSELNLSSLELGDSALYFCASGEGKMPGNTIYFGEGSWLTVV.

The chain uses TRBV12-3 or TRBV12-4 and TRBJ1-2; TRBD1 agrees at 10 bases. The CDR3 loop spans 14 amino acids. The V gene end was trimmed by 9 bases and the J gene end by 12 bases; junction bases not matched to a gene: 16. CDR3 amino acids: CARRPPEGTGVHTF. CDR3 nucleotide sequence: TGTGCCAGAAGACCCCCAGAGGGGACAGGGGTTCACACCTTC.

The chain recombines TRBV5-1 with TRBJ1-3; no definite D call. Looked up from germline, CDR1 is SGHRS and CDR2 is YFSETQ. The CDR3 covers 15 residues. V was pared by 4 bases and J by 0 bases, with 11 bases between. CDR3 DNA sequence: TGCGCCAGCAGCAACACTGGGAACTCTGGAAACACCATATATTTT. Translation: CASSNTGNSGNTIYF.

A few counts support this clonotype. The chain employs TRBV7-2 and TRBJ2-6, with D unresolved. V was trimmed by 4 bases and J by 5 bases, leaving 9 bases between them. The CDR3 sequence is 14 residues long. Looked up from germline, CDR1 is SGHTA and CDR2 is FQGNSA. The CDR3 sequence: CASSSDLWANVLTF. The CDR3 bases are TGTGCCAGCAGCTCCGATCTTTGGGCCAACGTCCTGACTTTC. The full variable domain, with the rest looked up from reference TRBV7-2 and TRBJ2-6, is GAGVSQSPSNKVTEKGKDVELRCDPISGHTALYWYRQSLGQGLEFLIYFQGNSAPDKSGLPSDRFSAERTGGSVSTLTIQRTQQEDSAVYLCASSSDLWANVLTFGAGSRLTVL.

V is TRBV3-1 and J is TRBJ1-2; TRBD1 might be the D (5 bases). The germline gives CDR1 LGHDT, CDR2 YNNKEL (reference sequence). Trimming removed 3 bases at V and 4 bases at J, with 15 bases between. CDR3 size: 15 residues. CDR3 residues: CASSHTTYGGYGYTF. The CDR3 coding sequence is TGTGCCAGCAGCCATACAACCTACGGGGGCTATGGCTACACCTTC.

The table lists this clonotype with a few counts. The chain combines TRBV27 with TRBJ1-5; tentative D call: TRBD1 (5 bases). Germline V lookup: CDR1 MNHEY, CDR2 SMNVEV (reference sequence). Trimming shortened V by 5 bases and J by 6 bases, and 14 bases separated the two germline ends. CDR3 length: 14 amino acids. The CDR3, as DNA: TGTGCCAGCAGTGGGGCCTTGTTTGGTCAGCCCCAGCATTTT. Protein product: CASSGALFGQPQHF.

The chain employs TRBV27 and TRBJ1-2; a possible D gene is TRBD1 (6 bases). Trimming removed 5 bases at V and 8 bases at J, with 12 bases between. The CDR3 covers 12 residues. CDR1 and CDR2 from the germline V gene are MNHEY and SMNVEV (reference sequence). Here the CDR3 reads CASSPYREGYTF. The CDR3 DNA sequence: TGTGCCAGCAGTCCGTACAGGGAGGGCTACACCTTC.

In its sample, this clonotype was seen a few times. The V gene is TRBV11-2, the J gene TRBJ2-5; a possible D gene is TRBD1 (5 bases). The J call may be mistaken, given a closer DNA end match to TRBJ2-1. The germline CDR1 and CDR2 sequences are SGHAT and FQNNGV. This CDR3 is built from 14 residues. CDR3 amino acids: CASSQGEMPDEQFF. The CDR3 DNA reads as TGTGCCAGCAGCCAGGGCGAAATGCCGGATGAGCAGTTCTTC.

The chain joins TRBV5-8 to TRBJ1-1; perhaps TRBD1 as D (5 bases). Trimming left V 4 bases short and J 3 bases short, with 13 bases between. The CDR3 totals 14 residues. Per the germline V gene, CDR1 is SGHTS and CDR2 is YDEGEE. The CDR3 region has the DNA TGTGCCAGCAGCATCGGACGGGACGACACTGAAGCTTTCTTT. Its translation: CASSIGRDDTEAFF.

The CDR3 loop is CASSLDLAGGVEEQFF. In DNA form, the CDR3 reads TGTGCCAGCAGCTTAGATCTAGCGGGGGGGGTCGAGGAGCAGTTCTTC. The chain uses TRBV7-8 and TRBJ2-1, with 12 positions matching TRBD2. The V gene's germline CDR1 is SGHVS and CDR2 FQNEAQ. J lost 10 bases, V lost 1 base, and 8 bases had no gene match. The CDR3 length is 16 residues.

In its sample, this clonotype was seen a few times. This chain uses TRBV29-1 with TRBJ2-7, with 9 bases lining up with TRBD1. The germline CDR1 and CDR2 sequences are SQVTM and ANQGSEA. This CDR3 contains 14 residues. The V and J ends lost 4 bases and 2 bases, in that order; junction bases with no gene match: 6. The CDR3 DNA reads TGCAGCGTTGCTGGGACAGGGACAACCTACGAGCAGTACTTC. It specifies CSVAGTGTTYEQYF.

The chain recombines TRBV6-5 with TRBJ2-5; 7 bases align to TRBD1. CDR1 MNHEY and CDR2 SVGAGI come from the germline V gene. This CDR3 contains 15 residues. Trimming took 6 bases from V and 5 from J; bases not matched to a gene: 12. In nucleotides, the CDR3 is TGTGCCAGCAGCCCCATATCAGGGGGAAGCGAGACCCAGTACTTC. It is translated as CASSPISGGSETQYF.

The rearrangement links TRBV20-1 to TRBJ2-7; 14 bases line up with TRBD2. Unmatched junction bases numbered 8, after V lost 1 base and J lost 0 bases. CDR1 is DFQATT and CDR2 is SNEGSKA in the germline V gene (reference sequence). The CDR3 spans 18 residues. CDR3 in DNA: TGCAGTGCTAGAGCGGGGACTAGCGGGGGCCTTAGCTCCTACGAGCAGTACTTC. It is translated as CSARAGTSGGLSSYEQYF.

The genes are TRBV5-5 and TRBJ2-5, with a tentative D call TRBD2 (6 bases). This CDR3 is 19 amino acids long. Trimming pared 3 bases from V and 3 bases from J, leaving 27 bases between. Germline V gene sequence: CDR1 SGHKS, CDR2 YYEKEE (reference sequence). The CDR3 sequence: CASSWMILGRSRGEETQYF. Written as DNA, the CDR3 is TGTGCCAGCAGCTGGATGATATTAGGGAGGAGTAGAGGGGAAGAGACCCAGTACTTC. The variable domain in full, with the rest retrieved from reference TRBV5-5 and TRBJ2-5, is DAGVTQSPTHLIKTRGQQVTLRCSPISGHKSVSWYQQVLGQGPQFIFQYYEKEERGRGNFPDRFSARQFPNYSSELNVNALLLGDSALYLCASSWMILGRSRGEETQYFGPGTRLLVL.

This clonotype was observed at least ten times. The chain combines TRBV10-3 with TRBJ2-3; D may be TRBD2 (6 bases). Trimming pared 5 bases from V and 0 bases from J, leaving 12 bases between. Germline V lookup: CDR1 ENHRY, CDR2 SYGVKD. CDR3 size: 15 residues. The CDR3 loop reads CAISHPGLSTDTQYF. The DNA of the CDR3 is TGTGCCATCAGTCACCCGGGACTCAGCACAGATACGCAGTATTTT.

This chain uses TRBV5-1 with TRBJ2-5, with D unresolved. The CDR3 covers 15 residues. The germline V gene has CDR1 SGHRS and CDR2 YFSETQ. V dropped 6 bases and J dropped 2 bases, with 17 bases sitting between them. CDR3 DNA: TGCGCCAGCACCCTAGGGATACCCGCTCAAGAGACCCAGTACTTC. It codes for CASTLGIPAQETQYF.